This is a list of T cell receptor beta chains from one sample in a study of cytomegalovirus exposure and HLA in healthy donors. Measured with immunoSEQ multiplex PCR; TCRdb has only the in-frame clones, and not every one. The sample has some 190,000 clones, roughly 77% seen once; the top ten hold 1.5% to 2%. Sequences were obtained from PBMCs. The receptors were gathered from a woman in her fifties or sixties in good health and CMV-seronegative. Both conserved end residues are part of each CDR3. The D gene is left open where the match is weak. A clone size is listed for some rows: how often the clone was seen (once, few, many), or a class if it is expanded.

V	J	size	D	CDR3	DNA
TRBV27	TRBJ2-3	.	TRBD2	CASSSGLAGAHPSTDTQYF	TGTGCCAGCAGTTCGGGACTAGCGGGAGCCCATCCTAGCACAGATACGCAGTATTTT
TRBV6-1	TRBJ2-1	.	TRBD1	CASSVGQGYNEQFF	TGTGCCAGCAGTGTGGGACAGGGGTACAATGAGCAGTTCTTC
TRBV7-7	TRBJ2-1	.	TRBD1	CASSPGYRGEQFF	TGTGCTAGCAGCCCGGGATACAGGGGCGAGCAGTTCTTC
TRBV10-3	TRBJ2-2	.	.	CAISERGITTGELFF	TGTGCCATCAGTGAGAGGGGAATAACCACCGGGGAGCTGTTTTTT
TRBV28	TRBJ1-3	.	TRBD1	CASSLEGAPGNTIYF	TGTGCCAGCAGTTTAGAGGGGGCTCCTGGAAACACCATATATTTT
TRBV14	TRBJ1-2	.	TRBD1	CASSQDWDRGYTF	TGTGCCAGCAGCCAAGATTGGGACAGGGGCTACACCTTC
TRBV5-5	TRBJ2-7	.	.	CASSLGVRSGNEQYF	TGTGCCAGCAGCTTGGGAGTAAGATCAGGGAACGAGCAGTACTTC
TRBV11-2	TRBJ2-1	.	TRBD1	CASSLAGTGFYEQFF	TGTGCCAGCAGCTTAGCGGGGACAGGCTTCTATGAGCAGTTCTTC
TRBV9	TRBJ1-2	.	.	CASSVEDSHYGYTF	TGTGCCAGCAGCGTAGAGGACAGCCACTATGGCTACACCTTC
TRBV19	TRBJ2-4	.	.	CASSNPRDLAKNIQYF	TGTGCCAGTAGTAATCCCAGGGATCTAGCCAAAAACATTCAGTACTTC
TRBV4-1	TRBJ1-2	few	.	CASSQDLEQGYGYTF	TGCGCCAGCAGCCAAGATTTGGAACAGGGCTATGGCTACACCTTC
TRBV5-4	TRBJ2-5	once	TRBD2	CASSLVGSGKAQETQYF	TGTGCCAGCAGCTTGGTCGGGAGCGGGAAGGCTCAAGAGACCCAGTACTTC
TRBV6-1	TRBJ1-6	few	.	CASMTGGNSPLHF	TGTGCCAGCATGACAGGTGGTAATTCACCCCTCCACTTT
TRBV28	TRBJ2-2	.	.	CASRGGWGGTNTGELFF	TGTGCCAGCAGGGGGGGATGGGGCGGAACGAACACCGGGGAGCTGTTTTTT
TRBV7-8	TRBJ1-1	.	.	CASSLAFSGQNTEAFF	TGTGCCAGCAGCTTAGCTTTCTCGGGTCAGAACACTGAAGCTTTCTTT
TRBV18	TRBJ1-1	.	.	CASSPNGNLILNTEAFF	TGTGCCAGCTCACCAAACGGGAATCTTATACTCAACACTGAAGCTTTCTTT
TRBV28	TRBJ2-1	.	.	CASSLGGGSYNEQFF	TGTGCCAGCAGTTTAGGGGGAGGCTCGTACAATGAGCAGTTCTTC
TRBV27	TRBJ1-6	.	.	CASSLFGGRQSSYNSPLHF	TGTGCCAGCAGTTTATTCGGGGGTCGACAGAGCTCCTATAATTCACCCCTCCACTTT
TRBV7-2	TRBJ1-6	.	.	CASSYLQGNSPLHF	TGTGCCAGCAGCTACCTACAGGGCAATTCACCCCTCCACTTT
TRBV7-9	TRBJ2-4	.	TRBD2	CASSSEGVAGGNIQYF	TGTGCCAGCAGCAGTGAGGGGGTGGCGGGGGGAAACATTCAGTACTTC
TRBV7-2	TRBJ2-5	.	TRBD1	CASSAQQGTETQYF	TGTGCCAGCAGCGCCCAACAGGGGACAGAGACCCAGTACTTC
TRBV15	TRBJ2-1	.	TRBD1	CATSRRGTGEQFF	TGTGCCACCAGCAGGAGGGGGACAGGTGAGCAGTTCTTC
TRBV27	TRBJ1-1	.	.	CASSLPGTEAFF	TGTGCCAGCAGTTTACCAGGCACTGAAGCTTTCTTT
TRBV2	TRBJ1-1	few	.	CASSYRLLNTEAFF	TGTGCCAGCAGTTACAGGCTATTGAACACTGAAGCTTTCTTT
TRBV2	TRBJ2-7	.	TRBD2	CASSRRGKVVGEQYF	TGTGCCAGCAGCCGGCGGGGGAAGGTGGTAGGCGAGCAGTACTTC
TRBV7-8	TRBJ1-2	.	.	CASSLDRVTNYGYTF	TGTGCCAGCAGCTTAGACAGGGTTACTAACTATGGCTACACCTTC
TRBV28	TRBJ2-7	.	.	CASRRSSYEQYF	TGTGCCAGCAGGCGTAGCTCCTACGAGCAGTACTTC
TRBV19	TRBJ1-2	few	.	CASSPGRGHNYGYTF	TGTGCCAGTAGTCCGGGCAGGGGTCACAACTATGGCTACACCTTC